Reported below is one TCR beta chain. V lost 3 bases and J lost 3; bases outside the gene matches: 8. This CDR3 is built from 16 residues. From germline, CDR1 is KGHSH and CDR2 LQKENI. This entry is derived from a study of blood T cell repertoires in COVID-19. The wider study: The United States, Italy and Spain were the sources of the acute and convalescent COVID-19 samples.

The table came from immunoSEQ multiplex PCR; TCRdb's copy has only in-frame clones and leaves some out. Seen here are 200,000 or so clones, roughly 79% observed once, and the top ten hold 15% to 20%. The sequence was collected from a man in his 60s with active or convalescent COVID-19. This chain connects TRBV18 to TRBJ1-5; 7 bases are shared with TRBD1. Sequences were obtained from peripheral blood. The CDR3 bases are TGTGCCAGCTCACCGCCCGGGACAGTATCCAATCAGCCCCAGCATTTT. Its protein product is CASSPPGTVSNQPQHF.